Shown below are 17 T cell receptor beta chains from a single sample sequenced in a study of blood T cells in healthy people across ages (dated by TCRdb to about 2015). To prepare the library, 5' RACE was applied. Data came from an Illumina HiSeq 2500. A second roughly 6 to 12 cycle PCR used a sample-barcoded 5' primer and a J-beta primer mix. TCRdb reprocessing: public reads trimmed at Q25 with fastp, clones called with MiXCR, in-frame beta chains kept. Every entry covers one CDR3 protein and lists the most common genes and DNA from its rows. This sample lists about 730,000 distinct CDR3 sequences; more than 40% were detected once. The ten largest account for 20% of the sample. Sequencing was done on a sample of blood. The receptors originated from an older woman in good health.

The CDR3 nucleotides are TGTGCCAGCAGTCCTCGGGAGAACACTGAAGCTTTCTTT. Protein product: CASSPRENTEAFF. This sequence joins TRBV2 and TRBJ1-1, with no clear D. V lost 5 bases, J lost 1 base, and 8 bases lay in between. Germline assignment: CDR1 SNHLY and CDR2 FYNNEI. This CDR3 spans 13 amino acids. Filled out from reference TRBV2 and TRBJ1-1, the complete variable domain reads EPEVTQTPSHQVTQMGQEVILRCVPISNHLYFYWYRQILGQKVEFLVSFYNNEISEKSEIFDDQFSVERPDGSNFTLKIRSTKLEDSAMYFCASSPRENTEAFFGQGTRLTVV.

This clonotype has a count of ten or more. V usage is TRBV15 and J usage is TRBJ2-1, with 7 positions matching TRBD2. Germline lookup yields CDR1 LNHNV and CDR2 YYDKDF (reference sequence). This CDR3 is built from 16 residues. The ends lost 6 bases at V and 1 base at J; junction bases unmatched: 9. The CDR3 DNA sequence: TGTGCCACCAGGGGTCCAGCGGGGACTTCCTACAATGAGCAGTTCTTC. It encodes CATRGPAGTSYNEQFF.

The chain recombines TRBV5-1 with TRBJ2-1; TRBD2 aligns across 7 bases. After removal of 4 bases from V and 6 bases from J, the junction contained 10 bases not matched to a gene. Germline-derived CDR1 and CDR2 are SGHRS and YFSETQ. The CDR3 runs 15 residues. CDR3 DNA sequence: TGCGCCAGCAGCCCCGGGACTAAGTTGCCCAATGAGCAGTTCTTC. It specifies CASSPGTKLPNEQFF.

This clonotype was detected once. This sequence joins TRBV9 and TRBJ2-5; D uncertain. Trimming took off 0 bases at V and 11 bases at J, with 23 bases between the two ends. Germline V gene data show CDR1 as SGDLS and CDR2 as YYNGEE. This CDR3 comprises 16 residues. CDR3 sequence reads: CASSVVGSLTYNEQYF. The CDR3 bases are TGTGCCAGCAGCGTAGTAGGTAGCCTTACCTACAATGAGCAGTACTTC.

This clonotype was counted ten times or more. The chain uses TRBV2 and TRBJ1-2; a possible D gene is TRBD1 (6 bases). Deletions cut 3 bases from V and 8 bases from J, with 13 bases between. The CDR3 length is 13 residues. Germline loops: CDR1 SNHLY, CDR2 FYNNEI. The CDR3, as DNA: TGTGCCAGCAGTGATATAAACAGGGCCGGCTACACCTTC. Encoded protein: CASSDINRAGYTF.

The chain combines TRBV20-1 with TRBJ2-7; D is ambiguous. Germline V lookup: CDR1 DFQATT, CDR2 SNEGSKA (reference sequence). V was trimmed by 3 bases and J by 3 bases, leaving 18 bases between them. CDR3 length: 15 amino acids. CDR3 sequence: CSASKTFLSNYEQYF. Here the CDR3 DNA reads TGCAGTGCTAGTAAAACCTTTCTTTCAAACTACGAGCAGTACTTC.

Only a few counts were recorded for this clonotype. J is TRBJ2-1 and V is TRBV15, with 10 bases fitting TRBD1. From germline, CDR1 is LNHNV and CDR2 YYDKDF (reference sequence). V was clipped by 5 bases and J by 9 bases; unmatched bases: 7. The CDR3 consists of 14 residues. The CDR3 bases are TGTGCCACCAGCGGGGACAGGGGAGGTGGTGAGCAGTTCTTC. Translated: CATSGDRGGGEQFF.

This clonotype was counted only a few times. The chain links TRBV25-1 to TRBJ2-7; tentatively, D is TRBD1 (6 bases). The germline V gene encodes CDR1 MGHDK and CDR2 SYGVNS. V lost 0 bases and J lost 6, with 18 bases in between. The CDR3 spans 16 residues. DNA for the CDR3: TGTGCCAGCAGTGAATATTGGGACACAACCCCCGTCGAGCAGTACTTC. Residues: CASSEYWDTTPVEQYF.

This clonotype was picked up many times. The chain carries TRBV9 and TRBJ2-1, with 11 bases matching TRBD2. V lost 4 bases to trimming and J lost 7 bases; unmatched junction nucleotides: 7. Germline CDR1 and CDR2: SGDLS and YYNGEE. The CDR3 totals 15 residues. In DNA form, the CDR3 reads TGTGCCAGCAGCCTAGGGACTAGCGGAAGAAATGAGCAGTTCTTC. Amino acids: CASSLGTSGRNEQFF.

Concerning this clonotype itself: This may be a read error: a much more frequent sequence differs by one nucleotide. The chain is built from TRBV10-3 and TRBJ2-1; no reliable D call. The germline V gene encodes CDR1 ENHRY and CDR2 SYGVKD. The CDR3 covers 12 residues. CDR3 residues: CAISSTGDERFF. The CDR3 DNA reads TGTGCCATCAGTTCGACTGGGGATGAGCGGTTCTTC.

V usage is TRBV7-2 and J usage is TRBJ2-7; no firm D call. The DNA end is a closer match to TRBJ2-5, so the J assignment may be wrong. In germline, CDR1 is SGHTA, CDR2 FQGNSA. The CDR3 runs 17 residues. CDR3: CASSLVRSRSGGETQYF. CDR3 nucleotides: TGTGCCAGCAGCTTAGTGCGCTCTAGGTCGGGTGGGGAGACCCAGTACTTC.

The chain joins TRBV27 to TRBJ1-2; 9 bases are a match to TRBD1. V gave up 5 bases and J gave up 3 bases; unmatched junction bases: 10. The CDR3 runs to 16 residues. Germline values: CDR1 MNHEY, CDR2 SMNVEV (reference sequence). The CDR3: CASSQDVGQGHYGYTF. CDR3 DNA: TGTGCCAGCAGTCAGGACGTCGGACAGGGGCACTATGGCTACACCTTC.

This clonotype was observed many times. The J gene is TRBJ2-3, the V gene TRBV10-3; 11 bases map to TRBD2. The CDR3 covers 15 residues. The V segment lost 3 bases and the J segment 10 bases; nucleotides outside the gene matches: 9. Germline V gene lookup returns CDR1 ENHRY and CDR2 SYGVKD. Here the CDR3 reads CAISEKGSGGAPQYF. The DNA of the CDR3 is TGTGCCATCAGTGAAAAAGGTAGCGGGGGGGCCCCGCAGTATTTT.

J is TRBJ1-1 and V is TRBV27; D is ambiguous. Trimming removed 7 bases at V and 5 bases at J, with 20 bases between. The CDR3 extends over 15 amino acids. Per the germline V gene, CDR1 is MNHEY and CDR2 is SMNVEV (reference sequence). The CDR3 DNA follows: TGTGCCAGCAAATTGGGAGACACCCTAGGGACTGAAGCTTTCTTT. It is translated as CASKLGDTLGTEAFF.

The J gene is TRBJ1-2, the V gene TRBV27, with a possible D match to TRBD1 (5 bases). Germline V gene data show CDR1 as MNHEY and CDR2 as SMNVEV (reference sequence). CDR3 length equals 14 residues. V lost 5 bases to trimming and J lost 6 bases, with 16 bases between them. The CDR3 region is CASSHRWGENGYTF. The CDR3 DNA follows: TGTGCCAGCAGTCACAGATGGGGCGAGAATGGCTACACCTTC.

The chain is built from TRBV4-1 and TRBJ2-1; no definite D call. The closer fit of TRBJ2-7 to the DNA end suggests the J call may be wrong. Germline-derived CDR1 and CDR2 are MGHRA and YSYEKL. The CDR3 is 16 residues long. The CDR3 region is CASSQDFQSGADEQYF. CDR3 in DNA: TGCGCCAGCAGCCAAGACTTCCAGTCAGGAGCCGACGAGCAGTACTTC.

A few counts support this clonotype. V and J are TRBV4-2 and TRBJ1-2, with 9 bases identical to TRBD1. Germline V CDR1 and CDR2: LGHNA, YNFKEQ. The V gene end was trimmed by 3 bases and the J gene end by 8 bases; junction bases not matched to a gene: 13. This CDR3 is built from 16 residues. CDR3 nucleotide sequence: TGTGCCAGCAGCCAGGAGATGACAGGGGGGACCTTAGGCTACACCTTC. Its translation is CASSQEMTGGTLGYTF.